This TCR beta chain was observed in a study of regulatory T cells in long-lasting Graves disease. Study summary: New Graves' disease cases had less than 3 months of antithyroid drugs.

Construction of the TCR beta libraries employed iRepertoire HTBI primers in conjunction with Arm-PCR of CDR3 regions. MiXCR, applied by TCRdb to the multiplex PCR reads, yields one record per CDR3 protein. This sample carries around 250,000 distinct CDR3 sequences, 20% to 25% of them seen once, and the ten largest clones take around 13%. The germline CDR1 and CDR2 sequences are SGHRS and YFSETQ. CDR3 length equals 12 residues. Whole-study findings and limits: Persistent disease showed a preference for TRBV28, TRBJ1-2 and TRBJ2-5.

Time point reported: newly diagnosed GD, antithyroid drugs for less than 3 months. Construction of the TCR library relied on RNA isolated from PBMCs. This clonotype was detected once. As yet, its antigen is unknown. This clone may be a read error of a much larger clone one base away. The TCR comes from a female donor with Graves disease. This chain uses TRBV5-1 with TRBJ1-5; tentative D call: TRBD1 (6 bases). The sequencing used peripheral blood mononuclear cells (PBMCs), collected at new diagnosis, from a patient treated with antithyroid drugs. The CDR3 here is CASGDNNQPQHF. CDR3 nucleotide sequence: TGTGCCAGCGGGGACAACAATCAGCCCCAGCATTTT.